One and the same sample provided the 23 T cell receptor beta chains below, sequenced in a study of blood T cell repertoires in COVID-19. Produced via immunoSEQ multiplex PCR; TCRdb's table is partial and in-frame only. Altogether 250,000 to 350,000 clones are present, 86% being singletons, with the ten largest covering around 14%. The sample comprised peripheral blood. The source is a woman aged 65 to 85 with COVID-19, enrolled during active disease.

The CDR3 sequence: CASSYNNQETQYF. The CDR3 DNA sequence: TGTGCCAGCAGTTACAACAACCAAGAGACCCAGTACTTC. This chain connects TRBV6-5 to TRBJ2-5, with D uncertain. Germline loops: CDR1 MNHEY, CDR2 SVGAGI. Trimming took off 2 bases at V and 0 bases at J, with 4 bases between the two ends. This CDR3 contains 13 residues.

The chain has TRBV5-1 and TRBJ2-3; 8 bases match TRBD2. With V trimmed by 3 bases and J by 1 base, 10 bases remained unmatched. Germline values: CDR1 SGHRS, CDR2 YFSETQ. This CDR3 is built from 17 residues. The CDR3 sequence is CASSYAVAGLGTDTQYF. As DNA, the CDR3 is TGCGCCAGCAGCTACGCCGTAGCGGGGCTTGGCACAGATACGCAGTATTTT.

The rearrangement uses TRBV18 and TRBJ1-2; D may be TRBD1 (6 bases). This CDR3 is 15 amino acids long. The germline V gene encodes CDR1 KGHSH and CDR2 LQKENI. Trimming shortened V by 3 bases and J by 2 bases, and 13 bases separated the two germline ends. The CDR3 spells CASSPPRGSNYGYTF. CDR3 bases: TGTGCCAGCTCACCCCCCAGGGGATCCAACTATGGCTACACCTTC.

This clone was seen once. The genes are TRBV7-9 and TRBJ1-1; no clear D gene. The CDR3 has 14 amino acids. Trimming removed 0 bases at V and 3 bases at J, with 8 bases between. Germline assignment: CDR1 SEHNR and CDR2 FQNEAQ (reference sequence). CDR3 in amino acids: CASSLAGGYTEAFF. CDR3 coding DNA: TGTGCCAGCAGCTTAGCAGGAGGGTACACTGAAGCTTTCTTT.

This sequence joins TRBV7-8 and TRBJ1-1; D might be TRBD1 (5 bases). Trimming removed 0 bases from V and 4 bases from J, with 12 bases in between. The CDR3 has 15 residues. Germline CDR1 and CDR2: SGHVS and FQNEAQ. The CDR3 DNA sequence: TGTGCCAGCAGCTTAGCGCCCCAGGGATCCACTGAAGCTTTCTTT. Amino acid sequence: CASSLAPQGSTEAFF. The full variable domain, rest sourced from reference TRBV7-8 and TRBJ1-1, is GAGVSQSPRYKVAKRGQDVALRCDPISGHVSLFWYQQALGQGPEFLTYFQNEAQLDKSGLPSDRFFAERPEGSVSTLKIQRTQQEDSAVYLCASSLAPQGSTEAFFGQGTRLTVV.

In this sample, this clone turned up once. The chain uses TRBV11-2 and TRBJ1-2, with no clear D. The V gene's germline CDR1 is SGHAT and CDR2 FQNNGV. This CDR3 contains 12 residues. The germline V and J ends were trimmed by 3 bases and 4 bases, with 6 bases remaining between them. The chain's CDR3 is CASSFTTYGYTF. CDR3 nucleotides: TGTGCCAGCAGCTTTACTACCTATGGCTACACCTTC.

The chain recombines TRBV28 with TRBJ2-2, with D perhaps matching TRBD1 (8 bases). The CDR3 runs 14 residues. Trimming removed 3 bases at V and 7 bases at J, with 12 bases between. The germline V gene has CDR1 MDHEN and CDR2 SYDVKM. This CDR3 is CASSLTGEGGELFF. DNA for the CDR3: TGTGCCAGCAGTTTGACAGGGGAGGGCGGGGAGCTGTTTTTT. The full variable domain, completed using reference TRBV28 and TRBJ2-2, is DVKVTQSSRYLVKRTGEKVFLECVQDMDHENMFWYRQDPGLGLRLIYFSYDVKMKEKGDIPEGYSVSREKKERFSLILESASTNQTSMYLCASSLTGEGGELFFGEGSRLTVL.

The rearrangement uses TRBV5-4 and TRBJ2-7; 12 bases are shared with TRBD2. Germline values: CDR1 SGHNT, CDR2 YYREEE (reference sequence). V was clipped by 4 bases and J by 3 bases; unmatched bases: 5. This CDR3 spans 15 amino acids. Written as DNA, the CDR3 is TGTGCCAGCAGCCTAGGACTAGCGGGGATCTACGAGCAGTACTTC. As protein: CASSLGLAGIYEQYF.

This clone is a singleton in its sample. The chain recombines TRBV2 with TRBJ2-7; a weak D match, TRBD2 (5 bases). The ends were cut back, 8 bases at V and 4 bases at J, with 18 bases in the middle. The V gene's germline CDR1 is SNHLY and CDR2 FYNNEI. This CDR3 is built from 14 residues. CDR3 DNA sequence: TGTGCCAGCTCCGAGGAACGGAGAGGGTACGAGCAGTACTTC. Translated: CASSEERRGYEQYF.

The chain carries TRBV13 and TRBJ2-1; 14 bases align to TRBD2. The junction had 9 bases not matched to a gene; V was cut back by 5 bases and J by 0 bases. Germline lookup yields CDR1 PRHDT and CDR2 FYEKMQ (reference sequence). CDR3 length: 19 residues. The CDR3 loop is CASSQIPGTSGGSYNEQFF. The CDR3 nucleotides read TGTGCCAGCAGCCAAATCCCCGGGACTAGCGGGGGCTCCTACAATGAGCAGTTCTTC.

This clone has just a few counts. The chain couples TRBV7-7 to TRBJ2-2; possible D gene TRBD1, 6 bases. This CDR3 contains 14 residues. Per germline, CDR1 SSHAT and CDR2 FNYEAQ (reference sequence). V lost 4 bases and J 5 bases, leaving 11 bases between the germline ends. This CDR3 reads CASSSTGSTGELFF. CDR3 bases: TGTGCCAGCAGCTCAACAGGGAGTACCGGGGAGCTGTTTTTT.

The chain employs TRBV24-1 and TRBJ1-2; D gene ambiguous. CDR1 is KGHDR and CDR2 is SFDVKD in the germline V gene. The CDR3 is 14 amino acids. Trimming removed 6 bases at V and 0 bases at J, with 10 bases between. CDR3 protein: CATSSRRANYGYTF. The CDR3 bases are TGTGCCACCAGTTCTCGGCGGGCTAACTATGGCTACACCTTC.

This sequence joins TRBV30 and TRBJ2-1, with TRBD2 identical over 7 bases. Germline-derived CDR1 and CDR2 are GTSNPN and SVGIG (reference sequence). The length of the CDR3 is 15 residues. V shed 4 bases, J shed 7 bases, and the junction held 13 bases outside the gene matches. The CDR3 DNA is TGTGCCTGGAACCCCGTTGGGGGGGTGTGGAATGAGCAGTTCTTC. Its translation: CAWNPVGGVWNEQFF. The full variable domain, its missing parts supplied by reference TRBV30 and TRBJ2-1, is SQTIHQWPATLVQPVGSPLSLECTVEGTSNPNLYWYRQAAGRGLQLLFYSVGIGQISSEVPQNLSASRPQDRQFILSSKKLLLSDSGFYLCAWNPVGGVWNEQFFGPGTRLTVL.

The chain employs TRBV10-2 and TRBJ1-1; D unclear. Germline V CDR1 and CDR2: WSHSY, SAAADI. The V end was cut by 10 bases, the J end by 1 base, with 13 bases between. CDR3 size: 13 residues. The CDR3 here is CATSGLSNTEAFF. CDR3 bases: TGCGCCACTTCGGGTCTATCGAACACTGAAGCTTTCTTT.

CDR3 nucleotide sequence: TGTGCCAGCAGCCCCGGGGGGGACACTGAAGCTTTCTTT. It translates to CASSPGGDTEAFF. The chain couples TRBV7-9 to TRBJ1-1; a weak D match, TRBD1 (5 bases). The CDR3 sequence is 13 residues long. Trimming pared 5 bases from V and 3 bases from J, leaving 10 bases between. CDR1 is SEHNR, CDR2 FQNEAQ, per germline (reference sequence).

A few counts support this clone. The V call is TRBV12-3 or TRBV12-4, the J call TRBJ1-5; D is ambiguous. Trimming pared 7 bases from V and 6 bases from J, leaving 10 bases between. This CDR3 has 12 amino acids. CDR3 nucleotides: TGTGCCAGCACTGAGGGTTTTCAGCCCCAGCATTTT. Protein product: CASTEGFQPQHF.

The gene calls are TRBV28 and TRBJ2-7; TRBD1 matches at 8 bases. The trim removed 6 bases at V and 0 bases at J, leaving 7 bases unmatched. This CDR3 region has 15 residues. CDR1 is MDHEN and CDR2 is SYDVKM in the germline V gene. CDR3 sequence: CASSSDRASSYEQYF. The CDR3 coding sequence is TGTGCCAGCAGCTCGGACAGGGCTAGCTCCTACGAGCAGTACTTC.

J is TRBJ2-7 and V is TRBV6-2 or TRBV6-3; 8 bases are a match to TRBD2. The CDR3 is 15 amino acids. The V and J ends lost 4 bases and 2 bases, in that order; junction bases with no gene match: 7. Germline loops: CDR1 MNHEY, CDR2 SVGEGT. For the CDR3, the DNA is TGTGCCAGCAGTTCCGCAGCGGGGGTTACCTACGAGCAGTACTTC. Translating it yields CASSSAAGVTYEQYF.

This clone was observed a few times. The gene calls are TRBV7-2 and TRBJ2-7; the D gene is possibly TRBD2 (5 bases). Germline values: CDR1 SGHTA, CDR2 FQGNSA. The CDR3 loop spans 12 amino acids. V lost 3 bases and J 7 bases, leaving 10 bases between the germline ends. The CDR3 nucleotides read TGTGCCAGCAGCTTTTCACGAGGGGAGCAGTACTTC. Protein sequence: CASSFSRGEQYF.

The V gene is TRBV30, the J gene TRBJ2-3, with a weak D call TRBD2 (5 bases). The CDR3 loop spans 15 amino acids. The V gene lost 0 bases and the J gene lost 0 bases, with 10 bases spanning the gap. CDR1 is GTSNPN, CDR2 SVGIG, per germline (reference sequence). The CDR3 spells CAWSVLGLSTDTQYF. CDR3 DNA: TGTGCCTGGAGTGTACTTGGACTGAGCACAGATACGCAGTATTTT.

This CDR3 is CASSGRGQDTQYF. DNA of the CDR3: TGTGCCTCCAGCGGGAGGGGTCAAGATACGCAGTATTTT. The rearrangement links TRBV19 to TRBJ2-3, with TRBD2 identical over 10 bases. The CDR3 length is 13 residues. Germline CDR1 reads LNHDA; CDR2 reads SQIVND (reference sequence). V lost 11 bases, J lost 5 bases, and 7 bases stayed unmatched.

This sequence joins TRBV6-5 and TRBJ1-5, with D maybe TRBD1 (5 bases). The CDR3 is 14 amino acids. Trimming stripped 4 bases from V and 1 base from J, with 8 bases between. The germline CDR1 and CDR2 sequences are MNHEY and SVGAGI. In DNA form, the CDR3 reads TGTGCCAGCAGTTTTTGGGGCAGCAATCAGCCCCAGCATTTT. Its translation is CASSFWGSNQPQHF.

The V and J genes are TRBV30 and TRBJ2-1; 9 bases match TRBD2. CDR3 size: 14 residues. J lost 10 bases, V lost 4 bases, and 11 bases had no gene match. CDR1 GTSNPN and CDR2 SVGIG come from the germline V gene (reference sequence). CDR3 residues: CAWTLYSGGGEQFF. The CDR3 DNA reads TGTGCCTGGACCCTCTATAGCGGGGGAGGAGAGCAGTTCTTC.